This passage covers 7 T cell receptor beta chains from one sample sequenced in a study of CXCR3-negative and CXCR3-positive naive CD8 T cells. UMI-labeled TRB cDNA libraries were prepared by 5' RACE. TCRdb reprocessed the 5' RACE reads and reports one entry per CDR3 protein, with no DNA. The sample shows about 8,300 distinct CDR3 sequences, and 2% to 2.5% sits with its ten largest clones. The sequencing sample was made of naive CXCR3- CD8+ T cells from blood. Subset specified: CD45RO-CCR7+CD27+CD95- naive CD8+ T cells lacking CXCR3 (TNR3-). These receptors were obtained from a human donor in good health. Some clones in this sample may be carry-over from other donors' samples.

The chain employs TRBV12-5 and TRBJ2-1; TCRdb selects TRBD2, and the lack of DNA leaves this call unchecked. Per the germline V gene, CDR1 is LGHNT and CDR2 is FRNRAP. The length of the CDR3 is 15 residues. CDR3 region: CASGRQRETYNEQFF.

This chain links TRBV29-1 with TRBJ2-2. This CDR3 is 14 amino acids long. Per germline, CDR1 SQVTM and CDR2 ANQGSEA. CDR3: CSVEGVRNTGELFF.

This rearrangement joins TRBV11-2 to TRBJ2-2; there is no DNA to check the TCRdb D call of TRBD1. The CDR3 runs 14 residues. Germline V lookup: CDR1 SGHAT, CDR2 FQNNGV. CDR3 protein: CASSLTGNTGELFF.

This chain uses TRBV27 with TRBJ2-7. Germline CDR1 and CDR2: MNHEY and SMNVEV (reference sequence). The CDR3 runs to 14 residues. This CDR3 is CASSLSGSSYEQYF.

The J gene is TRBJ2-3, the V gene TRBV29-1; TCRdb calls TRBD1, which cannot be checked without DNA. There are 14 residues in the CDR3. Germline values: CDR1 SQVTM, CDR2 ANQGSEA. This chain's CDR3 is CSARTGTRTDTQYF.

The V gene is TRBV29-1, the J gene TRBJ2-7; the TCRdb D gene call, TRBD2, has no DNA to confirm it. The CDR3 is made up of 13 amino acids. Germline V gene data show CDR1 as SQVTM and CDR2 as ANQGSEA. The CDR3 protein is CSVETEADYEQYF.

The gene calls are TRBV6-5 and TRBJ2-7; as DNA is missing, the TRBD2 call by TCRdb cannot be tested. The CDR3 is 13 residues long. Per the germline V gene, CDR1 is MNHEY and CDR2 is SVGAGI. This CDR3 reads CASSYSQGLEQYF.